These 30 T cell receptor beta chains came from one sample sequenced in a study of high-grade serous ovarian cancer treatment subgroups. The tumor samples were collected prior to definitive surgery or chemotherapy. Using immunoSEQ multiplex PCR, the repertoire was profiled, and TCRdb retains in-frame clones only, with some absent. The profile shows thousands of clones, less than 90% of them singletons. The material sequenced was tumor tissue. Receptor source: a human donor with high-grade serous ovarian cancer.

This sequence joins TRBV7-2 and TRBJ2-1; 7 bases line up with TRBD2. The CDR3 spans 15 residues. Germline V gene sequence: CDR1 SGHTA, CDR2 FQGNSA. Losses at the gene ends were 5 bases for V and 12 bases for J; bases not matched to a gene: 16. The CDR3 DNA is TGTGCCAGCAGCGCTAACCCTACGGGCGGGAGAAGGCAGTTCTTC. This codes for CASSANPTGGRRQFF.

The chain has TRBV7-2 and TRBJ2-1, with D possibly TRBD2 on 5 matching bases. From germline, CDR1 is SGHTA and CDR2 FQGNSA. Trimming shortened V by 3 bases and J by 1 base, and 13 bases separated the two germline ends. CDR3 size: 16 residues. CDR3 region: CASSFGGSRSYNEQFF. In DNA form, the CDR3 reads TGTGCCAGCAGCTTTGGTGGGAGCCGGTCCTACAATGAGCAGTTCTTC.

This clone was seen once. The V call is TRBV9, the J call TRBJ2-7, with a weak D call TRBD2 (6 bases). V was clipped by 2 bases and J by 2 bases, with 17 bases between them. CDR3 size: 16 residues. Germline V gene sequence: CDR1 SGDLS, CDR2 YYNGEE. For the CDR3, the DNA is TGTGCCAGCAGCGTCGGACTCCCGGGAGCCGCCTACGAGCAGTACTTC. Its protein is CASSVGLPGAAYEQYF. Full variable domain (outside the CDR3, taken from reference TRBV9 and TRBJ2-7): DSGVTQTPKHLITATGQRVTLRCSPRSGDLSVYWYQQSLDQGLQFLIQYYNGEERAKGNILERFSAQQFPDLHSELNLSSLELGDSALYFCASSVGLPGAAYEQYFGPGTRLTVT.

The J gene is TRBJ2-5, the V gene TRBV6-6; TRBD2 agrees at 11 bases. V lost 5 bases to trimming and J lost 5 bases; unmatched junction nucleotides: 10. The CDR3 length is 16 residues. Germline V gives CDR1 MNHNY, CDR2 SVGAGI (reference sequence). The CDR3 sequence: CASSLPTSGELETQYF. CDR3 coding DNA: TGTGCCAGCAGTCTGCCGACTAGCGGGGAATTGGAGACCCAGTACTTC.

This clone was picked up one time. CDR3 DNA: TGTGCCATCAGTGAATCTCCGAGATATCGGGGGTCGTACTTC. Its protein product is CAISESPRYRGSYF. V is TRBV10-3 and J is TRBJ2-5; a possible D gene is TRBD2 (6 bases). This CDR3 spans 14 amino acids. With 3 bases removed from V and 13 bases from J, the gap between germline ends came to 21 bases. CDR1 and CDR2 from the germline V gene are ENHRY and SYGVKD.

A few counts support this clone. This chain connects TRBV4-3 to TRBJ1-5; D is ambiguous. Germline loops: CDR1 LGHNA, CDR2 YSLEER. This CDR3 spans 14 amino acids. V was cut by 0 bases and J by 6 bases, with 9 bases left in between. The CDR3 is CASSQERGGQPQHF. In nucleotides, the CDR3 is TGCGCCAGCAGCCAAGAGCGGGGAGGTCAGCCCCAGCATTTT.

The V gene is TRBV6-1, the J gene TRBJ2-5, with 12 bases that match TRBD2. With V trimmed by 4 bases and J by 1 base, 1 base remained unmatched. The germline V gene encodes CDR1 MNHNS and CDR2 SASEGT. The CDR3 length is 15 residues. CDR3 nucleotides: TGTGCCAGCAGTGGGACTAGCGGGGCCCAAGAGACCCAGTACTTC. Residues: CASSGTSGAQETQYF.

The V and J genes are TRBV29-1 and TRBJ1-4; D is undetermined. Trimming pared 7 bases from V and 4 bases from J, leaving 13 bases between. CDR3 length: 13 residues. CDR1 and CDR2 (germline): SQVTM, ANQGSEA. CDR3 nucleotides: TGCAGCGCCGGAGGACTCATTAATGAAAAACTGTTTTTT. This translates into CSAGGLINEKLFF.

The genes are TRBV5-1 and TRBJ2-7; 7 bases map to TRBD1. Germline-derived CDR1 and CDR2 are SGHRS and YFSETQ. Germline trimming cut 2 bases from V and 5 bases from J; bases unmatched to any gene: 7. This CDR3 contains 14 residues. The CDR3 nucleotides read TGCGCCAGCAGCTTCGCCGATACAGGGGACGAGCAGTACTTC. Translation: CASSFADTGDEQYF. The full variable domain, with the rest looked up from reference TRBV5-1 and TRBJ2-7, is KAGVTQTPRYLIKTRGQQVTLSCSPISGHRSVSWYQQTPGQGLQFLFEYFSETQRNKGNFPGRFSGRQFSNSRSEMNVSTLELGDSALYLCASSFADTGDEQYFGPGTRLTVT.

V gene TRBV5-1 combines with J gene TRBJ2-5; 9 positions agree with TRBD2. Losses at the gene ends were 4 bases for V and 13 bases for J; bases not matched to a gene: 5. The CDR3 totals 11 residues. Germline V gene sequence: CDR1 SGHRS, CDR2 YFSETQ. This chain's CDR3 is CASSLSGRVYF. The CDR3 coding sequence is TGCGCCAGCAGCCTTAGCGGGAGAGTGTACTTC.

This clone appeared once. The chain carries TRBV25-1 and TRBJ1-3; possibly TRBD1 for D (5 bases). Germline loops: CDR1 MGHDK, CDR2 SYGVNS. The CDR3 extends over 15 amino acids. Trimming shortened V by 6 bases and J by 3 bases, and 15 bases separated the two germline ends. The CDR3 nucleotides read TGTGCCAGCAGCCTTCAGGGCTCTGGTGGAAACACCATATATTTT. This gives the protein CASSLQGSGGNTIYF.

This chain links TRBV6-4 with TRBJ2-1; D perhaps matches TRBD2 (5 bases). Germline CDR1 MRHNA, CDR2 SNTAGT. The CDR3 has 16 residues. Deletions cut 5 bases from V and 0 bases from J, with 14 bases between. In DNA form, the CDR3 reads TGTGCCAGCAGTCAGGACTGGACCGGCTCCTACAATGAGCAGTTCTTC. As protein: CASSQDWTGSYNEQFF.

The chain links TRBV5-4 to TRBJ1-2, with D possibly TRBD1 on 6 matching bases. The CDR3 length is 13 residues. In germline, CDR1 is SGHNT, CDR2 YYREEE (reference sequence). V lost 4 bases and J 6 bases, leaving 13 bases between the germline ends. This CDR3 is CASSLQGGDGYTF. The CDR3 nucleotides read TGTGCCAGCAGCCTACAGGGAGGGGATGGCTACACCTTC.

This chain uses TRBV7-6 with TRBJ2-7; D may be TRBD2 (6 bases). CDR1 and CDR2 from the germline V gene are SGHVS and FNYEAQ. The CDR3 is 15 residues long. With 1 base removed from V and 0 bases from J, the gap between germline ends came to 10 bases. CDR3 amino acids: CASSLGGTPSYEQYF. CDR3 bases: TGTGCCAGCAGCTTAGGCGGGACTCCCTCCTACGAGCAGTACTTC.

This chain uses TRBV2 with TRBJ2-1; 9 bases are a match to TRBD2. J lost 4 bases, V lost 5 bases, and 9 bases had no gene match. The germline V gene encodes CDR1 SNHLY and CDR2 FYNNEI. The CDR3 runs to 16 residues. This CDR3 reads CASSPPILAGYNEQFF. In nucleotides, the CDR3 is TGTGCCAGCAGTCCGCCAATACTAGCGGGTTACAATGAGCAGTTCTTC.

The chain has TRBV4-1 and TRBJ2-7; D gene unclear. From germline, CDR1 is MGHRA and CDR2 YSYEKL. The ends were cut back, 3 bases at V and 2 bases at J, with 11 bases in the middle. The CDR3 runs to 14 residues. CDR3 sequence (DNA): TGCGCCAGCAGCCAGGAACTACAAGCCTACGAGCAGTACTTC. Translation: CASSQELQAYEQYF.

The rearrangement uses TRBV21-1 and TRBJ2-7. TRBV21-1 represents a pseudogene. The CDR3 covers 11 residues. In DNA form, the CDR3 reads TGTGCCAGCAAGGGTGGCTACGAGCAGTACTTC. It is translated as CASKGGYEQYF.

The rearrangement uses TRBV7-9 and TRBJ2-3; D is possibly TRBD1 or TRBD2 (5 bases each). V dropped 8 bases and J dropped 6 bases, with 15 bases sitting between them. CDR3 size: 13 residues. Germline V gene lookup returns CDR1 SEHNR and CDR2 FQNEAQ (reference sequence). In DNA, the CDR3 is TGTGCCAGCGGCTCCGGGGCCGTGGATACGCAGTATTTT. As protein: CASGSGAVDTQYF.

J is TRBJ2-7 and V is TRBV7-3, with a weak D call TRBD2 (5 bases). With 1 base removed from V and 3 bases from J, the gap between germline ends came to 13 bases. The CDR3 extends over 15 amino acids. From germline, CDR1 is SGHTA and CDR2 FQGTGA. The CDR3 bases are TGTGCCAGCAGCTTAAATGGTGGGAGAGACTACGAGCAGTACTTC. Translated: CASSLNGGRDYEQYF.

This chain connects TRBV29-1 to TRBJ2-1; no clear D. This CDR3 has 16 amino acids. Between the trimmed V and J ends, which lost 0 bases and 4 bases, there was a span of 16 bases. The germline gives CDR1 SQVTM, CDR2 ANQGSEA. Here the CDR3 reads CSVEEVVGNRYNEQFF. The CDR3 DNA reads TGCAGCGTTGAAGAAGTTGTGGGGAACCGATACAATGAGCAGTTCTTC.

The CDR3, as DNA: TGCGCCAGCAGCCAAGTTCGGGGCACAGATACGCAGTATTTT. It is translated as CASSQVRGTDTQYF. The chain links TRBV4-3 to TRBJ2-3; D unclear. Germline CDR1 LGHNA, CDR2 YSLEER. The CDR3 has 14 residues. V lost 1 base and J 1 base, leaving 6 bases between the germline ends.

The chain employs TRBV11-2 and TRBJ2-5; a weak D match, TRBD2 (5 bases). The CDR3 has 15 amino acids. Germline V gives CDR1 SGHAT, CDR2 FQNNGV. Trimming pared 5 bases from V and 1 base from J, leaving 14 bases between. Here the CDR3 reads CASSPGRHIQETQYF. The CDR3 DNA sequence: TGTGCCAGCAGCCCTGGGAGACACATCCAAGAGACCCAGTACTTC.

The chain is built from TRBV18 and TRBJ2-5, with D perhaps TRBD1 (6 bases). Germline lookup yields CDR1 KGHSH and CDR2 LQKENI. Trimming removed 2 bases at V and 1 base at J, with 14 bases between. CDR3 length: 16 residues. CDR3 nucleotide sequence: TGTGCCAGCTCACCAAAGGGGACACTTATCCAAGAGACCCAGTACTTC. Its translation is CASSPKGTLIQETQYF. Full variable domain (outside the CDR3, taken from reference TRBV18 and TRBJ2-5): NAGVMQNPRHLVRRRGQEARLRCSPMKGHSHVYWYRQLPEEGLKFMVYLQKENIIDESGMPKERFSAEFPKEGPSILRIQQVVRGDSAAYFCASSPKGTLIQETQYFGPGTRLLVL.

As DNA, the CDR3 is TGTGCCAGCAGCCTAGGGACGGTCGGAAACACCATATATTTT. It encodes CASSLGTVGNTIYF. J is TRBJ1-3 and V is TRBV7-2, with D tentatively TRBD1 (5 bases). This CDR3 contains 14 residues. Trimming removed 5 bases from V and 4 bases from J, with 12 bases in between. Germline assignment: CDR1 SGHTA and CDR2 FQGNSA.

The chain uses TRBV11-2 and TRBJ1-5; D is possibly TRBD1 (6 bases). Per germline, CDR1 SGHAT and CDR2 FQNNGV. V was pared by 4 bases and J by 2 bases, with 15 bases between. This CDR3 is 16 amino acids long. Here the CDR3 reads CASSSTMGAGNQPQHF. DNA of the CDR3: TGTGCCAGCAGCTCCACGATGGGGGCAGGCAATCAGCCCCAGCATTTT.

The V and J genes are TRBV18 and TRBJ2-7; D is perhaps TRBD2 (6 bases). The CDR3 spans 13 residues. The germline V gene encodes CDR1 KGHSH and CDR2 LQKENI. Trimming removed 4 bases at V and 3 bases at J, with 10 bases between. The CDR3 DNA reads as TGTGCCAGCTCACGGCGGGAACTCTACGAGCAGTACTTC. Translating gives CASSRRELYEQYF.

J is TRBJ2-5 and V is TRBV11-2; D call uncertain. CDR1 and CDR2 from the germline V gene are SGHAT and FQNNGV. Trimming stripped 0 bases from V and 3 bases from J, with 8 bases between. This CDR3 comprises 14 residues. CDR3 nucleotides: TGTGCCAGCAGCTTAGACAGAGGCAAAGAGACCCAGTACTTC. This gives the protein CASSLDRGKETQYF.

The CDR3 sequence: CASSSTGTGAYEQYF. The CDR3, as DNA: TGTGCCAGCAGTTCGACCGGGACAGGGGCCTACGAGCAGTACTTC. The rearrangement links TRBV27 to TRBJ2-7; the match to TRBD1 covers 10 bases. CDR1 MNHEY and CDR2 SMNVEV come from the germline V gene (reference sequence). The V gene end was trimmed by 4 bases and the J gene end by 2 bases; junction bases not matched to a gene: 5. The length of the CDR3 is 15 residues.

V and J are TRBV7-2 and TRBJ2-3; D gene uncertain. Trimming shortened V by 3 bases and J by 3 bases, and 7 bases separated the two germline ends. The CDR3 covers 13 residues. CDR1 is SGHTA, CDR2 FQGNSA, per germline. CDR3: CASSFRGTDTQYF. CDR3 DNA sequence: TGTGCCAGCAGCTTCCGTGGGACAGATACGCAGTATTTT.

The chain employs TRBV30 and TRBJ1-2; possible D gene TRBD1, 5 bases. Deletions cut 2 bases from V and 4 bases from J, with 8 bases between. The germline gives CDR1 GTSNPN, CDR2 SVGIG (reference sequence). The CDR3 spans 12 residues. The CDR3 spells CAWSSGGYGYTF. The CDR3 coding sequence is TGTGCCTGGAGTTCCGGGGGCTATGGCTACACCTTC.